This T cell receptor beta chain was recovered during a study of cytomegalovirus exposure and HLA in healthy donors. In the PCR, 60 Vbeta and 13 Jbeta primers were used. TCRdb's table, derived via immunoSEQ multiplex PCR, lists solely in-frame clones and lacks some. The sample contains 78,000 or so clones, 65% to 85% of which appear only once. Germline V lookup: CDR1 SGHDT, CDR2 YYEEEE. The CDR3 totals 12 residues. V shed 8 bases, J shed 5 bases, and the junction held 4 bases outside the gene matches. The chain couples TRBV5-6 to TRBJ1-2; 9 nucleotides line up with TRBD1. The specimen was PBMCs. The source is a woman in her 50s in good health and CMV-seronegative. In DNA, the CDR3 is TGTGCCAGTGCACAGGGGGCTTATGGCTACACCTTC. This encodes CASAQGAYGYTF.